The next 9 T cell receptor beta chains were all read from a single sample in a study of cytomegalovirus exposure and HLA in healthy donors listed by TCRdb under 2017. The library was produced with the immunoSEQ multiplex PCR assay. The multiplex PCR relied on a mix of 60 forward primers for TCR Vbeta segments and 13 reverse primers for TCR Jbeta segments. TCRdb took over this immuneACCESS table, retaining in-frame rearrangements with V and J assigned. Such tables are incomplete; in checked studies, under half of the missing clones stem from an unresolved V gene, and the remainder is unexplained. A total of roughly 99,000 clones appear in this sample, 77% of them only once. The ten biggest clones cover 3.5% to 5% of the sample. The specimen was PBMCs. These receptors were obtained from a male donor in good health and CMV-seronegative.

The J gene is TRBJ2-4, the V gene TRBV28, with TRBD1 identical over 8 bases. Germline loops: CDR1 MDHEN, CDR2 SYDVKM. The CDR3 has 13 residues. J gave up 7 bases and V 7 bases, and 6 bases lay outside the gene matches. CDR3 region: CASTGGAPNIQYF. The CDR3 region has the DNA TGTGCCAGCACAGGGGGCGCCCCCAACATTCAGTACTTC.

The V and J genes are TRBV4-2 and TRBJ2-7; 9 positions match TRBD2. This CDR3 is 15 amino acids long. The J segment lost 2 bases and the V segment lost 4 bases, leaving 6 bases of the junction unmatched. CDR1 and CDR2 (germline): LGHNA, YNFKEQ. The CDR3 is CASSPRLAGPYEQYF. The CDR3 DNA reads TGTGCCAGCAGCCCAAGGCTAGCGGGACCCTACGAGCAGTACTTC.

V is TRBV4-1 and J is TRBJ1-5; 9 bases are shared with TRBD1. Per the germline V gene, CDR1 is MGHRA and CDR2 is YSYEKL. This CDR3 region has 15 residues. Germline trimming cut 3 bases from V and 5 bases from J; bases unmatched to any gene: 5. CDR3 nucleotides: TGCGCCAGCAGCCACCTGACAGGGGGTGATCAGCCCCAGCATTTT. This codes for CASSHLTGGDQPQHF.

The chain has TRBV9 and TRBJ2-3, with 11 bases fitting TRBD2. The CDR3 consists of 17 residues. In germline, CDR1 is SGDLS, CDR2 YYNGEE. The junction had 8 bases not matched to a gene; V was cut back by 4 bases and J by 1 base. The CDR3, as DNA: TGTGCCAGCAGCCCAACTAGCGGGAGCGCCGGCACAGATACGCAGTATTTT. It is translated as CASSPTSGSAGTDTQYF.

The chain couples TRBV25-1 to TRBJ1-3; a possible D gene is TRBD1 (5 bases). The CDR3 is 12 residues long. V lost 7 bases to trimming and J lost 6 bases, with 10 bases between them. Per the germline V gene, CDR1 is MGHDK and CDR2 is SYGVNS. The CDR3 DNA is TGTGCCAGCACGGGACTTTCAAACACCATATATTTT. It yields the protein CASTGLSNTIYF.

This clone was observed a handful of times. The CDR3 region has the DNA TGTGCCAGCAGTGAACCGGGAGGGCACTACAATGAGCAGTTCTTC. Translation gives CASSEPGGHYNEQFF. This chain joins TRBV6-1 and TRBJ2-1, with 8 bases lining up with TRBD2. The CDR3 has 15 amino acids. V dropped 2 bases and J dropped 3; count of bases not matched to a gene: 3. Germline V gene sequence: CDR1 MNHNS, CDR2 SASEGT.

The genes are TRBV7-8 and TRBJ2-1; D is perhaps TRBD2 (5 bases). CDR3 length: 14 residues. Trimming took off 8 bases at V and 8 bases at J, with 19 bases between the two ends. CDR1 is SGHVS and CDR2 is FQNEAQ in the germline V gene. The CDR3 DNA follows: TGTGCCAGCGTATTGGTCGGGAAAGCGGATGAGCAGTTCTTC. This encodes CASVLVGKADEQFF.

This clone was recorded only once. The gene calls are TRBV19 and TRBJ1-4; D gene unclear. The CDR3 loop spans 13 amino acids. Trimming pared 4 bases from V and 4 bases from J, leaving 7 bases between. Germline CDR1 is LNHDA and CDR2 is SQIVND (reference sequence). CDR3 sequence: CASSNQINEKLFF. As DNA, the CDR3 is TGTGCCAGTAGTAACCAGATTAATGAAAAACTGTTTTTT.

This clone was seen once. The chain has TRBV5-1 and TRBJ2-7; 8 bases are shared with TRBD1. Losses at the gene ends were 1 base for V and 2 bases for J; bases not matched to a gene: 5. CDR3 length equals 15 residues. Germline loops: CDR1 SGHRS, CDR2 YFSETQ. The CDR3 spells CASSLRQGRTYEQYF. CDR3 nucleotide sequence: TGCGCCAGCAGCTTGCGACAGGGGCGAACCTACGAGCAGTACTTC.